These 12 T cell receptor beta chains came from one sample sequenced in a study of CD8 T cells in ankylosing spondylitis. One entry per CDR3 protein, called by TCRdb with MiXCR from the 5' RACE reads. The sample carries roughly 700,000 distinct CDR3 sequences, around 20% recorded once. Findings and limits, study-wide: A TCR beta motif of about 8 highly homologous variants appeared characteristic of ankylosing spondylitis blood.

These TCRs are of unknown antigen specificity. The sequenced material came from blood, either unsorted or a sorted T cell fraction (not recorded which). Receptors originate from a male donor with ankylosing spondylitis.

In this sample, this clonotype turned up a few times. CDR3 DNA sequence: TGTGCCAGCAGTTCGAACAGCGGTTATAGCAATCAGCCCCAGCATTTT. Protein sequence: CASSSNSGYSNQPQHF. V usage is TRBV2 and J usage is TRBJ1-5, with unresolved D. The CDR3 consists of 16 residues. Germline V gives CDR1 SNHLY, CDR2 FYNNEI. The V gene lost 5 bases and the J gene lost 0 bases, with 14 bases spanning the gap.

This clonotype was counted between two and nine times. The chain has TRBV20-1 and TRBJ2-3, with 9 bases identical to TRBD2. Unmatched junction bases numbered 9, after V lost 2 bases and J lost 6 bases. Germline CDR1 reads DFQATT; CDR2 reads SNEGSKA (reference sequence). CDR3 length: 15 residues. CDR3 loop: CSARRGAGGLDTQYF. CDR3 sequence (DNA): TGCAGTGCTAGACGCGGGGCGGGGGGGCTGGATACGCAGTATTTT.

The chain uses TRBV20-1 and TRBJ1-1; no clear D gene. CDR1 and CDR2 from the germline V gene are DFQATT and SNEGSKA (reference sequence). CDR3 length: 16 residues. Trimming cost V 5 bases and J 3 bases, with 22 bases left between them. CDR3 region: CSALDVDGHLDTEAFF. DNA for the CDR3: TGCAGTGCTTTAGATGTGGACGGGCATCTTGACACTGAAGCTTTCTTT.

This clonotype was counted a few times. The CDR3 region is CATSDSGTSGGAEETQYF. In nucleotides, the CDR3 is TGTGCCACCAGTGATTCGGGAACTAGCGGGGGCGCGGAAGAGACCCAGTACTTC. The rearrangement uses TRBV24-1 and TRBJ2-5, with 11 positions matching TRBD2. With V trimmed by 2 bases and J by 3 bases, 10 bases remained unmatched. CDR1 KGHDR and CDR2 SFDVKD come from the germline V gene. The CDR3 contains 18 residues.

The chain carries TRBV6-1 and TRBJ1-1, with D tentatively TRBD1 (6 bases). There are 15 residues in the CDR3. The germline V gene encodes CDR1 MNHNS and CDR2 SASEGT. Trimming removed 5 bases at V and 3 bases at J, with 16 bases between. CDR3 DNA: TGTGCCAGCAGTCCCCTGGCAGGGGACTACACTGAAGCTTTCTTT. This sequence encodes CASSPLAGDYTEAFF.

In its sample, this clonotype was seen a few times. This chain links TRBV10-3 with TRBJ1-2, with 9 bases that match TRBD1. Germline CDR1 and CDR2: ENHRY and SYGVKD. CDR3 length: 14 amino acids. After removal of 10 bases from V and 3 bases from J, the junction contained 9 bases not matched to a gene. This chain's CDR3 is CATTTRTGDYGYTF. The CDR3 nucleotides are TGTGCCACCACCACCAGGACAGGGGACTATGGCTACACCTTC.

The chain combines TRBV7-9 with TRBJ2-1; TRBD2 matches 7 bases. After removal of 2 bases from V and 5 bases from J, the junction contained 6 bases not matched to a gene. The CDR3 runs to 15 residues. Germline CDR1 is SEHNR and CDR2 is FQNEAQ (reference sequence). The DNA for the CDR3 is TGTGCCAGCAGCTTACAACGGCTAGCGGACAATGAGCAGTTCTTC. Protein sequence: CASSLQRLADNEQFF.

This clonotype has just a few counts. This chain joins TRBV4-2 and TRBJ2-4, with 10 bases fitting TRBD2. The CDR3 sequence is 18 residues long. In germline, CDR1 is LGHNA, CDR2 YNFKEQ. The J segment lost 0 bases and the V segment lost 1 base, leaving 6 bases of the junction unmatched. In DNA, the CDR3 is TGTGCCAGCAGCCAAGGGACTAGCGGAGGAGTAGCCAAAAACATTCAGTACTTC. This codes for CASSQGTSGGVAKNIQYF.

This clonotype has just a few counts. As DNA, the CDR3 is TGTGCCAGCAGACTAGCGGCCTACACCGGGGAGCTGTTTTTT. It encodes CASRLAAYTGELFF. The chain couples TRBV6-1 to TRBJ2-2; 8 bases map to TRBD2. J was trimmed by 3 bases and V by 6 bases; bases with no gene match: 3. Germline V gene lookup returns CDR1 MNHNS and CDR2 SASEGT. CDR3 length: 14 residues.

This clonotype was observed a handful of times. The chain joins TRBV2 to TRBJ2-1; D possibly corresponds to TRBD2 (6 bases). CDR1 and CDR2 from the germline V gene are SNHLY and FYNNEI. The CDR3 spans 16 residues. The germline V and J ends were trimmed by 10 bases and 1 base, with 20 bases remaining between them. CDR3 protein: CATPGGVAGSYNEQFF. CDR3 DNA: TGTGCCACCCCTGGCGGGGTTGCCGGGTCCTACAATGAGCAGTTCTTC. The full variable domain, with the rest looked up from reference TRBV2 and TRBJ2-1, is EPEVTQTPSHQVTQMGQEVILRCVPISNHLYFYWYRQILGQKVEFLVSFYNNEISEKSEIFDDQFSVERPDGSNFTLKIRSTKLEDSAMYFCATPGGVAGSYNEQFFGPGTRLTVL.

In its sample, this clonotype was seen many times. CDR3 DNA sequence: TGCAGCGTTGCGGGCCAGACCTACGAGCAGTACTTC. It codes for CSVAGQTYEQYF. The chain is built from TRBV29-1 and TRBJ2-7; D gene uncertain. This CDR3 region has 12 residues. CDR1 SQVTM and CDR2 ANQGSEA come from the germline V gene. The V end was cut by 4 bases, the J end by 2 bases, with 9 bases between.

This chain uses TRBV20-1 with TRBJ2-3; D is ambiguous. Germline values: CDR1 DFQATT, CDR2 SNEGSKA (reference sequence). Trimming shortened V by 5 bases and J by 5 bases, and 17 bases separated the two germline ends. This CDR3 region has 14 residues. The CDR3 reads CSAFDTYSLDTQYF. CDR3 bases: TGCAGTGCTTTCGACACCTACTCCCTAGATACGCAGTATTTT.